Following are 10 T cell receptor beta chains from one sample sequenced in a study of blood T cell repertoires in COVID-19. Assay used: immunoSEQ multiplex PCR; TCRdb lists only in-frame clones, some missing. The table has 130,000 to 150,000 clones, roughly three quarters seen once. What was sequenced was peripheral blood. The receptors come from a woman aged 70 to 79 with COVID-19, enrolled during active disease.

The chain is built from TRBV3-1 (or the pseudogene TRBV3-2) and TRBJ2-5; 14 bases are a match to TRBD2. Trimming took 8 bases from V and 4 from J; bases not matched to a gene: 3. CDR1 LGHDT and CDR2 YNNKEL come from the germline V gene (reference sequence). The CDR3 totals 14 residues. CDR3 in amino acids: CASRGTSGGETQYF. Here the CDR3 DNA reads TGTGCCAGCCGAGGGACTAGCGGGGGAGAGACCCAGTACTTC.

This clone showed up just once. This sequence joins TRBV9 and TRBJ1-4, with a tentative D call TRBD1 (6 bases). Trimming left V 3 bases short and J 8 bases short, with 17 bases between. Germline V CDR1 and CDR2: SGDLS, YYNGEE. The CDR3 runs to 15 residues. CDR3 residues: CASSAVGGRGEKLFF. The CDR3 DNA follows: TGTGCCAGCAGCGCCGTCGGGGGGCGAGGAGAAAAACTGTTTTTT.

The V call is TRBV7-2, the J call TRBJ2-3; D is undetermined. Germline CDR1 is SGHTA and CDR2 is FQGNSA. CDR3 length: 12 amino acids. Trimming removed 5 bases from V and 7 bases from J, with 10 bases in between. CDR3 residues: CASSPNQYTQYF. As DNA, the CDR3 is TGTGCCAGCAGCCCCAATCAGTATACGCAGTATTTT.

The gene calls are TRBV7-8 and TRBJ2-7; 11 nucleotides line up with TRBD2. This CDR3 has 16 amino acids. The germline CDR1 and CDR2 sequences are SGHVS and FQNEAQ. The V segment lost 0 bases and the J segment 3 bases; nucleotides outside the gene matches: 4. CDR3 in amino acids: CASSLATSGDVYEQYF. The CDR3 nucleotides read TGTGCCAGCAGCTTAGCGACTAGCGGGGATGTCTACGAGCAGTACTTC.

The chain is built from TRBV7-6 and TRBJ2-5, with a tentative D call TRBD2 (5 bases). Germline V gene lookup returns CDR1 SGHVS and CDR2 FNYEAQ. Trimming shortened V by 5 bases and J by 6 bases, and 10 bases separated the two germline ends. The length of the CDR3 is 12 residues. CDR3 sequence (DNA): TGTGCCAGCAGCCCCGGGAAACAGACCCAGTACTTC. Protein sequence: CASSPGKQTQYF.

The chain employs TRBV5-1 and TRBJ2-3; D is uncertain. V dropped 2 bases and J dropped 6 bases, with 10 bases sitting between them. The CDR3 runs 13 residues. Germline V CDR1 and CDR2: SGHRS, YFSETQ. Here the CDR3 reads CASSFAAVDTQYF. The DNA for the CDR3 is TGCGCCAGCAGCTTTGCCGCGGTGGATACGCAGTATTTT.

The chain employs TRBV15 and TRBJ2-3, with 10 bases that match TRBD1. CDR1 LNHNV and CDR2 YYDKDF come from the germline V gene (reference sequence). Trimming at V came to 0 bases and at J to 2 bases, leaving 5 bases not matched to a gene. The CDR3 extends over 17 amino acids. The CDR3 loop reads CATSRDRTGGVTDTQYF. The CDR3, as DNA: TGTGCCACCAGCAGAGATCGGACAGGGGGAGTCACAGATACGCAGTATTTT.

The rearrangement uses TRBV9 and TRBJ2-6; D not resolved. Trimming took 4 bases from V and 0 from J, leaving 14 bases between them. Germline-derived CDR1 and CDR2 are SGDLS and YYNGEE. The CDR3 extends over 17 amino acids. The CDR3 sequence: CASSLPPLSSGANVLTF. In DNA form, the CDR3 reads TGTGCCAGCAGCCTCCCACCTCTTAGCTCTGGGGCCAACGTCCTGACTTTC.

The rearrangement links TRBV29-1 to TRBJ1-3, with 9 bases aligning to TRBD1. Germline V gives CDR1 SQVTM, CDR2 ANQGSEA. The CDR3 has 15 residues. V shed 4 bases, J shed 0 bases, and the junction held 4 bases outside the gene matches. For the CDR3, the DNA is TGCAGCGTTGCAGGGGACAGGGTCTCTGGAAACACCATATATTTT. Protein sequence: CSVAGDRVSGNTIYF.

The gene calls are TRBV30 and TRBJ1-2; TRBD1 is a possible D gene (6 bases). V was pared by 2 bases and J by 5 bases, with 15 bases between. The CDR3 has 14 residues. In germline, CDR1 is GTSNPN, CDR2 SVGIG (reference sequence). The CDR3: CAWSTPGAFYGYTF. CDR3 DNA: TGTGCCTGGAGTACCCCAGGGGCCTTTTATGGCTACACCTTC.